The 30 T cell receptor beta chains presented below share a single source sample, sequenced in a study of T cell responses to AZD1222 COVID-19 vaccine. TCRdb keeps only in-frame clones here, not all; method: immunoSEQ multiplex PCR. The sample includes 90,000 to 150,000 clones, approximately 83% of them seen just once. The sequencing here drew on peripheral blood, taken on day 0 of AZD1222 vaccination. The receptors originated from an adult in good health.

The rearrangement joins TRBV4-1 to TRBJ2-2, with TRBD2 identical over 9 bases. The CDR3 is made up of 17 amino acids. The V gene end was trimmed by 0 bases and the J gene end by 5 bases; junction bases not matched to a gene: 7. CDR1 MGHRA and CDR2 YSYEKL come from the germline V gene. The CDR3 DNA is TGCGCCAGCAGCCAAGAAAAGGTAGCGGGGGAGACCGGGGAGCTGTTTTTT. Translated, it gives CASSQEKVAGETGELFF.

This chain connects TRBV27 to TRBJ2-7; perhaps TRBD2 as D (5 bases). The CDR3 has 13 residues. In germline, CDR1 is MNHEY, CDR2 SMNVEV (reference sequence). Trimming removed 3 bases from V and 6 bases from J, with 12 bases in between. CDR3 loop: CASSLAIGIEQYF. The CDR3 nucleotides read TGTGCCAGCAGTTTGGCGATCGGGATCGAGCAGTACTTC.

This chain joins TRBV29-1 and TRBJ1-4; TRBD1 matches at 7 bases. V was pared by 7 bases and J by 4 bases, with 9 bases of the junction left unmatched. This CDR3 is built from 14 residues. Germline V lookup: CDR1 SQVTM, CDR2 ANQGSEA. CDR3 region: CSARGGSSNEKLFF. The CDR3 coding sequence is TGCAGCGCCCGAGGGGGCTCGAGTAATGAAAAACTGTTTTTT.

V is TRBV24-1 and J is TRBJ2-1; tentatively, D is TRBD1 or TRBD2 (5 bases each). This CDR3 has 11 residues. V was cut by 6 bases and J by 13 bases, with 12 bases left in between. The germline V gene encodes CDR1 KGHDR and CDR2 SFDVKD. CDR3 in amino acids: CATSQGTVQFF. The CDR3 region has the DNA TGTGCCACCAGTCAAGGGACGGTACAGTTCTTC.

V and J are TRBV12-3 or TRBV12-4 and TRBJ1-4; D gene unclear. The CDR3 is made up of 13 amino acids. With 7 bases removed from V and 8 bases from J, the gap between germline ends came to 14 bases. The DNA for the CDR3 is TGTGCCAGCACCCAAGACGCCGGCGAAAAACTGTTTTTT. This codes for CASTQDAGEKLFF.

The CDR3 region is CASSPDLNTQYF. The CDR3 DNA reads TGTGCCAGTAGTCCCGACCTAAATACGCAGTATTTT. The chain couples TRBV19 to TRBJ2-3; no reliable D call. The CDR3 has 12 residues. CDR1 LNHDA and CDR2 SQIVND come from the germline V gene (reference sequence). Trimming cost V 5 bases and J 7 bases, with 10 bases left between them.

The chain is built from TRBV9 and TRBJ1-3; D may be TRBD1 (5 bases). Trimming shortened V by 0 bases and J by 2 bases, and 12 bases separated the two germline ends. The CDR3 has 16 amino acids. Germline CDR1 and CDR2: SGDLS and YYNGEE. The CDR3 DNA reads TGTGCCAGCAGCGTAGCTTACAGGTCAACTGGAAACACCATATATTTT. Translating gives CASSVAYRSTGNTIYF.

The chain employs TRBV6-5 and TRBJ2-3; no definite D call. The germline V gene encodes CDR1 MNHEY and CDR2 SVGAGI. The CDR3 has 13 amino acids. V was clipped by 7 bases and J by 8 bases, with 16 bases between them. The CDR3 DNA sequence: TGTGCCAGCAAGGACCCCCAAGAGTTTACGCAGTATTTT. Translation gives CASKDPQEFTQYF.

The chain carries TRBV5-1 and TRBJ2-7; 7 bases agree with TRBD1. Germline V gene lookup returns CDR1 SGHRS and CDR2 YFSETQ. V was pared by 2 bases and J by 2 bases, with 1 base of the junction left unmatched. The CDR3 contains 13 residues. CDR3 nucleotide sequence: TGCGCCAGCAGCTTTGACAGGGCCTACGAGCAGTACTTC. Its protein is CASSFDRAYEQYF.

V usage is TRBV3-1 (or the pseudogene TRBV3-2) and J usage is TRBJ2-1, with D perhaps given as TRBD1 or TRBD2 (5 bases each). Trimming took off 7 bases at V and 5 bases at J, with 15 bases between the two ends. The germline CDR1 and CDR2 sequences are LGHDT and YNNKEL (reference sequence). CDR3 length equals 14 residues. The CDR3 DNA is TGTGCCAGCACCCCCCTGGGGACCCACAATGAGCAGTTCTTC. Protein product: CASTPLGTHNEQFF.

This clone was observed a handful of times. V usage is TRBV30 and J usage is TRBJ2-7, with D maybe TRBD2 (6 bases). Trimming left V 8 bases short and J 3 bases short, with 11 bases between. This CDR3 spans 11 amino acids. The germline V gene has CDR1 GTSNPN and CDR2 SVGIG (reference sequence). The CDR3 DNA reads as TGTGCCGGAGGGATTCTCTACGAGCAGTACTTC. Its translation is CAGGILYEQYF.

V usage is TRBV28 and J usage is TRBJ2-7; 9 bases fit TRBD2. CDR3 length equals 14 residues. V shed 7 bases, J shed 5 bases, and the junction held 9 bases outside the gene matches. CDR1 MDHEN and CDR2 SYDVKM come from the germline V gene. This CDR3 reads CASTKAGGVHEQYF. CDR3 in DNA: TGTGCCAGCACAAAGGCGGGGGGGGTCCACGAGCAGTACTTC.

V is TRBV19 and J is TRBJ2-7; 16 nucleotides align to TRBD2. J gave up 5 bases and V 5 bases, and 12 bases lay outside the gene matches. The CDR3 totals 18 residues. Germline V gene data show CDR1 as LNHDA and CDR2 as SQIVND (reference sequence). As DNA, the CDR3 is TGTGCCAGTAGTGGGGGACTAGCGGGAGGGATTAGCGACGACGAGCAGTACTTC. It codes for CASSGGLAGGISDDEQYF.

The chain has TRBV5-1 and TRBJ1-2; D unclear. Trimming took 0 bases from V and 4 from J, leaving 13 bases between them. From germline, CDR1 is SGHRS and CDR2 YFSETQ. This CDR3 has 15 amino acids. CDR3 coding DNA: TGCGCCAGCAGCTTGGGAGGTGCTATTACCTATGGCTACACCTTC. It specifies CASSLGGAITYGYTF.

Only one count was recorded for this clone. The chain has TRBV19 and TRBJ1-6, with D unresolved. Trimming took off 4 bases at V and 6 bases at J, with 7 bases between the two ends. Looked up from germline, CDR1 is LNHDA and CDR2 is SQIVND (reference sequence). This CDR3 contains 13 residues. The chain's CDR3 is CASSTGVNSPLHF. The CDR3 nucleotides read TGTGCCAGTAGTACCGGGGTTAATTCACCCCTCCACTTT.

The CDR3 region is CASSQGLAFGNQFF. In DNA, the CDR3 is TGCGCCAGCAGCCAAGGACTAGCGTTCGGAAACCAGTTCTTC. The chain joins TRBV4-3 to TRBJ2-1; 8 bases agree with TRBD2. Unmatched junction bases numbered 9, after V lost 1 base and J lost 13 bases. The V gene's germline CDR1 is LGHNA and CDR2 YSLEER. The length of the CDR3 is 14 residues.

V is TRBV7-2 and J is TRBJ2-1, with D unclear. CDR1 and CDR2 (germline): SGHTA, FQGNSA. V was cut by 1 base and J by 8 bases, with 9 bases left in between. The CDR3 sequence is 13 residues long. In DNA, the CDR3 is TGTGCCAGCAGCTTAGACCCGCTCGATGAGCAGTTCTTC. Translated: CASSLDPLDEQFF.

This clone showed up just a few times. The gene calls are TRBV14 and TRBJ2-5, with 7 bases lining up with TRBD2. Unmatched junction bases numbered 10, after V lost 5 bases and J lost 1 base. The CDR3 is 16 residues long. Germline V gene sequence: CDR1 SGHDN, CDR2 FVKESK. In DNA, the CDR3 is TGTGCCAGCAGCACACTCTCCGGCGGGGGCCAAGAGACCCAGTACTTC. Protein product: CASSTLSGGGQETQYF.

The genes are TRBV9 and TRBJ1-2, with D unresolved. V was shortened by 0 bases and J by 4 bases, with 10 bases between the two germline ends. The CDR3 extends over 14 amino acids. In germline, CDR1 is SGDLS, CDR2 YYNGEE. The CDR3 loop reads CASSVVPGSYGYTF. The CDR3 nucleotides read TGTGCCAGCAGCGTAGTGCCGGGGTCCTATGGCTACACCTTC.

The chain joins TRBV29-1 to TRBJ1-1; TRBD1 is a possible D gene (5 bases). Per germline, CDR1 SQVTM and CDR2 ANQGSEA. CDR3 size: 13 residues. V gave up 6 bases and J gave up 6 bases, with 17 bases separating them. The CDR3 here is CSVTGRTSAEAFF. CDR3 bases: TGCAGCGTGACGGGACGGACCTCGGCTGAAGCTTTCTTT.

The chain has TRBV6-6 and TRBJ1-1; D gene uncertain. In germline, CDR1 is MNHNY, CDR2 SVGAGI (reference sequence). V shed 7 bases and J shed 4 bases, with 19 bases lying between them. CDR3 length equals 15 residues. The CDR3 protein is CASTPYEPVTTEAFF. In nucleotides, the CDR3 is TGTGCCAGCACCCCGTATGAGCCTGTGACCACTGAAGCTTTCTTT.

The chain employs TRBV5-4 and TRBJ1-6; perhaps TRBD1 as D (5 bases). The CDR3 has 15 amino acids. Germline-derived CDR1 and CDR2 are SGHNT and YYREEE (reference sequence). V lost 2 bases to trimming and J lost 8 bases, with 14 bases between them. CDR3 DNA: TGTGCCAGCAGCTTTGGCAGGGAAACAGATTCACCCCTCCACTTT. This translates into CASSFGRETDSPLHF.

The chain couples TRBV6-5 to TRBJ1-2, with TRBD1 identical over 7 bases. The germline gives CDR1 MNHEY, CDR2 SVGAGI. The CDR3 runs 13 residues. V dropped 6 bases and J dropped 4; count of bases not matched to a gene: 5. The CDR3 DNA is TGTGCCAGCAGCCGGACAGGCCTCTATGGCTACACCTTC. Its protein product is CASSRTGLYGYTF.

This rearrangement joins TRBV5-5 to TRBJ1-5, with D perhaps matching TRBD1 (6 bases). The germline CDR1 and CDR2 sequences are SGHKS and YYEKEE (reference sequence). Trimming removed 6 bases from V and 6 bases from J, with 10 bases in between. This CDR3 spans 12 amino acids. CDR3 in DNA: TGTGCCAGCAACAGGGTGGGTCAGCCCCAGCATTTT. It specifies CASNRVGQPQHF.

The genes are TRBV10-3 and TRBJ1-2; D may be TRBD1 (6 bases). The CDR3 runs to 15 residues. CDR1 is ENHRY and CDR2 is SYGVKD in the germline V gene. V dropped 4 bases and J dropped 4 bases, with 16 bases sitting between them. CDR3 sequence: CAISVGAKSLYGYTF. In DNA form, the CDR3 reads TGTGCCATCAGTGTGGGGGCGAAGAGTCTCTATGGCTACACCTTC.

This clone has a single count. The V gene is TRBV11-2, the J gene TRBJ1-2; D gene uncertain. Germline CDR1 reads SGHAT; CDR2 reads FQNNGV. This CDR3 comprises 15 residues. V was shortened by 1 base and J by 5 bases, with 14 bases between the two germline ends. CDR3 in DNA: TGTGCCAGCAGCTTAGGCGGGCGGTCCGCATATGGCTACACCTTC. Its protein is CASSLGGRSAYGYTF.

The chain carries TRBV2 and TRBJ1-6; 8 nucleotides line up with TRBD1. CDR3 length: 13 amino acids. The germline CDR1 and CDR2 sequences are SNHLY and FYNNEI. J gave up 10 bases and V 8 bases, and 7 bases lay outside the gene matches. In DNA form, the CDR3 reads TGTGCCAGCGGGAGGGACAGGACCTCACCCCTCCACTTT. Its protein is CASGRDRTSPLHF. The full variable domain, rest sourced from reference TRBV2 and TRBJ1-6, is EPEVTQTPSHQVTQMGQEVILRCVPISNHLYFYWYRQILGQKVEFLVSFYNNEISEKSEIFDDQFSVERPDGSNFTLKIRSTKLEDSAMYFCASGRDRTSPLHFGNGTRLTVT.

The rearrangement links TRBV19 to TRBJ1-1; D is undetermined. This CDR3 contains 14 residues. Per the germline V gene, CDR1 is LNHDA and CDR2 is SQIVND (reference sequence). V was clipped by 5 bases and J by 4 bases, with 14 bases between them. In DNA, the CDR3 is TGTGCCAGTAGTTCCCAGGTCGCTGTCACTGAAGCTTTCTTT. The encoded protein is CASSSQVAVTEAFF.

The gene calls are TRBV25-1 and TRBJ2-5, with 7 bases lining up with TRBD1. The junction had 7 bases not matched to a gene; V was cut back by 7 bases and J by 5 bases. CDR3 length equals 13 residues. In germline, CDR1 is MGHDK, CDR2 SYGVNS. Written as DNA, the CDR3 is TGTGCCAGCAAGGGACAGTTTTGGGAGACCCAGTACTTC. Translating gives CASKGQFWETQYF. Full variable domain (rest looked up from reference TRBV25-1 and TRBJ2-5): EADIYQTPRYLVIGTGKKITLECSQTMGHDKMYWYQQDPGMELHLIHYSYGVNSTEKGDLSSESTVSRIRTEHFPLTLESARPSHTSQYLCASKGQFWETQYFGPGTRLLVL.

The rearrangement links TRBV28 to TRBJ2-2, with D unresolved. Trimming shortened V by 5 bases and J by 5 bases, and 15 bases separated the two germline ends. Germline CDR1 is MDHEN and CDR2 is SYDVKM. The CDR3 covers 15 residues. The CDR3 sequence: CASSPIGRRTGELFF. In nucleotides, the CDR3 is TGTGCCAGCAGTCCAATAGGCCGTAGGACCGGGGAGCTGTTTTTT.